A selection of T cell receptor beta chains follows, all from one sample in a study of shared clonotypes between healthy human individuals. The protocol was immunoSEQ multiplex PCR, while the TCRdb copy is restricted to in-frame clones and leaves out a portion. The top ten clones hold approximately 0.52% of a sample with over a million clones, around 78% of them seen once. Sequencing input: memory CD4+ T cells from PBMCs. These receptors all come from a man between 18 and 29 years old in good health. Some clones in this sample may be carry-over from other donors' samples. Both conserved end residues are part of each CDR3. The D gene is left open where the match is weak. Rows may omit the clone size; those that give it use once, few, many or a size class.

d_gene: TRBD1; j_gene: TRBJ1-5; v_gene: TRBV5-1; abundance: -; CDR3aa: CASSLTGYDNQPQHF; CDR3nt: TGCGCCAGCAGCCTGACAGGGTATGACAATCAGCCCCAGCATTTT
d_gene: -; j_gene: TRBJ2-2; v_gene: TRBV2; abundance: -; CDR3aa: CASSTHTGELFF; CDR3nt: TGTGCCAGCAGTACCCACACCGGGGAGCTGTTTTTT
d_gene: TRBD1; j_gene: TRBJ1-2; v_gene: TRBV5-6; abundance: -; CDR3aa: CASSPDRGKLDYGYTF; CDR3nt: TGTGCCAGCAGCCCGGACAGGGGTAAACTGGACTATGGCTACACCTTC
d_gene: -; j_gene: TRBJ2-1; v_gene: TRBV2; abundance: -; CDR3aa: CASNGVNEQFF; CDR3nt: TGTGCCAGCAACGGAGTAAATGAGCAGTTCTTC
d_gene: -; j_gene: TRBJ2-2; v_gene: TRBV29-1; abundance: -; CDR3aa: CSVGGWNTGELFF; CDR3nt: TGCAGCGTGGGGGGCTGGAACACCGGGGAGCTGTTTTTT
d_gene: -; j_gene: TRBJ2-1; v_gene: TRBV9; abundance: -; CDR3aa: CASSADWSSYNEQFF; CDR3nt: TGTGCCAGCAGCGCCGACTGGAGCTCCTACAATGAGCAGTTCTTC
d_gene: -; j_gene: TRBJ2-3; v_gene: TRBV5-4; abundance: -; CDR3aa: CASSQGEDRYTDTQYF; CDR3nt: TGTGCCAGCAGCCAAGGGGAGGATCGGTACACAGATACGCAGTATTTT
d_gene: -; j_gene: TRBJ2-1; v_gene: TRBV21-1; abundance: -; CDR3aa: CASSATGGSSYNEQFF; CDR3nt: TGTGCCAGCAGCGCGACAGGGGGCAGCTCCTACAATGAGCAGTTCTTC
d_gene: -; j_gene: TRBJ1-5; v_gene: TRBV19; abundance: -; CDR3aa: CASSISRYNQPQHF; CDR3nt: TGTGCCAGTAGTATCTCCCGGTACAATCAGCCCCAGCATTTT
d_gene: -; j_gene: TRBJ2-7; v_gene: TRBV30; abundance: -; CDR3aa: CAWSVRGPLGRPPYEQYF; CDR3nt: TGTGCCTGGAGTGTACGCGGACCCTTGGGCAGGCCGCCCTACGAGCAGTACTTC
d_gene: TRBD1; j_gene: TRBJ1-2; v_gene: TRBV2; abundance: -; CDR3aa: CASSSDRDLFYGYTF; CDR3nt: TGTGCCAGCAGTTCCGACAGGGACCTATTCTATGGCTACACCTTC
d_gene: TRBD2; j_gene: TRBJ2-3; v_gene: TRBV27; abundance: -; CDR3aa: CASSLLRAGGPNTQYF; CDR3nt: TGTGCCAGCAGTTTACTGCGAGCGGGAGGCCCAAATACGCAGTATTTT
d_gene: TRBD2; j_gene: TRBJ2-1; v_gene: TRBV7-3; abundance: -; CDR3aa: CASSSSGRGFNEQFF; CDR3nt: TGTGCCAGCAGCTCAAGCGGGAGAGGGTTCAATGAGCAGTTCTTC
d_gene: TRBD1; j_gene: TRBJ1-5; v_gene: TRBV7-3; abundance: -; CDR3aa: CASSYYRGTGVEGNPPQHF; CDR3nt: TGTGCCAGCAGCTACTACCGCGGGACAGGGGTCGAGGGGAATCCGCCCCAGCATTTT
d_gene: TRBD1; j_gene: TRBJ2-2; v_gene: TRBV7-9; abundance: -; CDR3aa: CASSPMGTGTGERTWELFF; CDR3nt: TGTGCCAGCAGCCCGATGGGAACCGGGACAGGGGAACGAACCTGGGAGCTGTTTTTT
d_gene: -; j_gene: TRBJ1-2; v_gene: TRBV7-2; abundance: -; CDR3aa: CASSLKQGINYGYTF; CDR3nt: TGTGCCAGCAGCTTAAAGCAGGGGATTAACTATGGCTACACCTTC
d_gene: TRBD2; j_gene: TRBJ2-1; v_gene: TRBV11-2; abundance: -; CDR3aa: CASRNLRTSGLNEQFF; CDR3nt: TGTGCCAGCAGAAACCTTAGGACTAGCGGGTTAAATGAGCAGTTCTTC
d_gene: -; j_gene: TRBJ2-7; v_gene: TRBV6-4; abundance: few; CDR3aa: CASWIFYEQYF; CDR3nt: TGTGCCAGCTGGATATTTTACGAGCAGTACTTC
d_gene: -; j_gene: TRBJ1-1; v_gene: TRBV28; abundance: -; CDR3aa: CASGGTVNTEAFF; CDR3nt: TGTGCCAGCGGGGGGACGGTGAACACTGAAGCTTTCTTT
d_gene: -; j_gene: TRBJ2-7; v_gene: TRBV11-1; abundance: once; CDR3aa: CASSLAEAVYEQYF; CDR3nt: TGTGCCAGCAGCTTAGCAGAGGCTGTCTACGAGCAGTACTTC
d_gene: -; j_gene: TRBJ1-5; v_gene: TRBV2; abundance: once; CDR3aa: CASSVQRIQPQHF; CDR3nt: TGTGCCAGCAGTGTCCAAAGGATTCAGCCCCAGCATTTT
d_gene: TRBD2; j_gene: TRBJ2-1; v_gene: TRBV4-1; abundance: -; CDR3aa: CASSQDPPSGRNEQFF; CDR3nt: TGCGCCAGCAGCCAAGACCCCCCTAGCGGGAGGAACGAGCAGTTCTTC
d_gene: TRBD2; j_gene: TRBJ2-1; v_gene: TRBV19; abundance: -; CDR3aa: CASSMSSRLAGGGNEQFF; CDR3nt: TGTGCCAGTAGTATGTCCTCTAGACTAGCGGGAGGTGGTAATGAGCAGTTCTTC
d_gene: -; j_gene: TRBJ2-1; v_gene: TRBV28; abundance: -; CDR3aa: CASISQSGDSYNEQFF; CDR3nt: TGTGCCAGCATCTCTCAATCCGGGGATTCCTACAATGAGCAGTTCTTC
d_gene: -; j_gene: TRBJ1-2; v_gene: TRBV28; abundance: -; CDR3aa: CVSSATNVNYGYTF; CDR3nt: TGTGTTTCGTCCGCAACGAATGTGAACTATGGCTACACCTTC
d_gene: TRBD2; j_gene: TRBJ2-2; v_gene: TRBV18; abundance: -; CDR3aa: CASSPLPGTSPTGELFF; CDR3nt: TGTGCCAGCTCACCGCTACCCGGGACTAGCCCCACCGGGGAGCTGTTTTTT
d_gene: -; j_gene: TRBJ2-5; v_gene: TRBV29-1; abundance: -; CDR3aa: CSGQPLGHQETQYF; CDR3nt: TGCAGCGGCCAACCCCTCGGCCACCAAGAGACCCAGTACTTC
d_gene: -; j_gene: TRBJ2-3; v_gene: TRBV7-2; abundance: -; CDR3aa: CASSSTTRSDTQYF; CDR3nt: TGTGCCAGCAGCTCCACGACCAGGTCGGATACGCAGTATTTT
d_gene: -; j_gene: TRBJ2-7; v_gene: TRBV28; abundance: -; CDR3aa: CASSLPQGISYEQYF; CDR3nt: TGTGCCAGCAGTTTACCCCAGGGGATCTCCTACGAGCAGTACTTC
d_gene: -; j_gene: TRBJ1-2; v_gene: TRBV11-2; abundance: -; CDR3aa: CASRGRDKITTNYGYTF; CDR3nt: TGTGCCAGCAGGGGCCGGGACAAGATAACCACTAACTATGGCTACACCTTC
d_gene: -; j_gene: TRBJ2-1; v_gene: TRBV28; abundance: once; CDR3aa: CASSGGRERKDEQFF; CDR3nt: TGTGCCAGCAGCGGGGGGCGGGAGCGAAAGGATGAGCAGTTCTTC
d_gene: -; j_gene: TRBJ2-7; v_gene: TRBV30; abundance: once; CDR3aa: CAWCTGGEQYF; CDR3nt: TGTGCCTGGTGCACGGGCGGCGAGCAGTACTTC
d_gene: -; j_gene: TRBJ2-1; v_gene: TRBV4-1; abundance: -; CDR3aa: CASSRGRNIPYNEQFF; CDR3nt: TGCGCCAGCAGCCGCGGACGGAACATCCCCTACAATGAGCAGTTCTTC
d_gene: -; j_gene: TRBJ2-5; v_gene: TRBV15; abundance: -; CDR3aa: CATSRGLGGQETQYF; CDR3nt: TGTGCCACCAGCAGAGGTTTGGGGGGACAAGAGACCCAGTACTTC
d_gene: TRBD1; j_gene: TRBJ2-6; v_gene: TRBV4-1; abundance: -; CDR3aa: CASSQGIRTGLTSGANVLTF; CDR3nt: TGCGCCAGCAGCCAGGGTATTAGGACAGGGCTTACCTCTGGGGCCAACGTCCTGACTTTC
d_gene: TRBD2; j_gene: TRBJ2-1; v_gene: TRBV11-2; abundance: -; CDR3aa: CASSVTSGMSNEQFF; CDR3nt: TGTGCCAGCAGCGTCACTAGCGGGATGAGCAATGAGCAGTTCTTC
d_gene: TRBD1; j_gene: TRBJ1-5; v_gene: TRBV28; abundance: -; CDR3aa: CASKIITGGRVQPQHF; CDR3nt: TGTGCCAGCAAGATAATCACAGGGGGCCGAGTTCAGCCCCAGCATTTT
d_gene: TRBD1; j_gene: TRBJ1-2; v_gene: TRBV10-3; abundance: few; CDR3aa: CAISVDREGYGYTF; CDR3nt: TGTGCCATCAGTGTTGACAGGGAAGGCTATGGCTACACCTTC
d_gene: TRBD1; j_gene: TRBJ1-4; v_gene: TRBV10-3; abundance: -; CDR3aa: CAISGSGGPNEKLFF; CDR3nt: TGTGCCATCAGCGGCTCAGGGGGCCCTAATGAAAAACTGTTTTTT
d_gene: TRBD2; j_gene: TRBJ2-7; v_gene: TRBV5-8; abundance: -; CDR3aa: CASSRLAGSYEQYF; CDR3nt: TGTGCCAGCAGCCGACTAGCTGGTTCCTACGAGCAGTACTTC
d_gene: -; j_gene: TRBJ2-2; v_gene: TRBV5-1; abundance: -; CDR3aa: CASSLALQNTGELFF; CDR3nt: TGCGCCAGCAGCTTGGCCCTACAGAACACCGGGGAGCTGTTTTTT
d_gene: TRBD1; j_gene: TRBJ1-1; v_gene: TRBV5-1; abundance: -; CDR3aa: CASSLTFGPGQGTEAFF; CDR3nt: TGCGCCAGCAGCTTGACCTTCGGACCGGGACAGGGCACTGAAGCTTTCTTT
d_gene: -; j_gene: TRBJ1-1; v_gene: TRBV29-1; abundance: -; CDR3aa: CSVARGYTEAFF; CDR3nt: TGCAGCGTTGCTCGAGGATACACTGAAGCTTTCTTT
d_gene: -; j_gene: TRBJ2-5; v_gene: TRBV25-1; abundance: -; CDR3aa: CATSSGSETQYF; CDR3nt: TGTGCCACCAGCAGTGGTAGCGAGACCCAGTACTTC
d_gene: -; j_gene: TRBJ2-7; v_gene: TRBV19; abundance: once; CDR3aa: CASSGGRYYEQYF; CDR3nt: TGTGCCAGTAGTGGGGGCAGGTACTACGAGCAGTACTTC
d_gene: -; j_gene: TRBJ2-3; v_gene: TRBV28; abundance: -; CDR3aa: CASSSPRSETDTQYF; CDR3nt: TGTGCCAGCAGTTCCCCCCGATCCGAAACAGATACGCAGTATTTT
d_gene: TRBD2; j_gene: TRBJ2-1; v_gene: TRBV5-1; abundance: -; CDR3aa: CASSLSTLAGVNNEQFF; CDR3nt: TGCGCCAGCAGCTTGTCCACCCTAGCGGGGGTAAACAATGAGCAGTTCTTC